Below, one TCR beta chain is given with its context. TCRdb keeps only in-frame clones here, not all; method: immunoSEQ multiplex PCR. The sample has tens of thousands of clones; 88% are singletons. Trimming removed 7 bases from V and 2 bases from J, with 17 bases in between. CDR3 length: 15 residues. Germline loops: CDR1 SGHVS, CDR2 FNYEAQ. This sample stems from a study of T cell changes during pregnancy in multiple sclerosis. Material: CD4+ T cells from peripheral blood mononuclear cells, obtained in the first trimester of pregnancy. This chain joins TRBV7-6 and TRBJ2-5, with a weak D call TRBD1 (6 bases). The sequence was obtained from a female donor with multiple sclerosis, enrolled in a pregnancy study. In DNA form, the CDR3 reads TGTGCCAGCACATCGAGGACAGCTTTGCAAGAGACCCAGTACTTC. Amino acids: CASTSRTALQETQYF.